The next 27 T cell receptor beta chains were all read from a single sample in a study of T cell repertoires in cytomegalovirus infection. Their antigens are not known. MiXCR, run by TCRdb on the reads, gives a single entry per CDR3 protein. The sample lists around 120,000 distinct CDR3 sequences, about 24% seen once, with 30% to 40% in the top ten. Sequencing input: PBMCs, sequenced either directly or after in vitro stimulation (not recorded which). The receptors originated from a human donor in good health (CMV status not recorded). Some clones in this sample may be carry-over from other donors' samples.

There are many counts of this clonotype. The V and J genes are TRBV7-2 and TRBJ2-3; D possibly corresponds to TRBD2 (6 bases). V lost 3 bases, J lost 2 bases, and 12 bases lay in between. This CDR3 spans 15 amino acids. The V gene's germline CDR1 is SGHTA and CDR2 FQGNSA. The CDR3 DNA sequence: TGTGCCAGCAGCTTTGACGGACTACCCACAGATACGCAGTATTTT. Translated, it gives CASSFDGLPTDTQYF. Full variable domain (remainder filled in from reference TRBV7-2 and TRBJ2-3): GAGVSQSPSNKVTEKGKDVELRCDPISGHTALYWYRQSLGQGLEFLIYFQGNSAPDKSGLPSDRFSAERTGGSVSTLTIQRTQQEDSAVYLCASSFDGLPTDTQYFGPGTRLTVL.

The table lists this clonotype with many counts. The V and J genes are TRBV7-8 and TRBJ2-3; perhaps TRBD2 as D (5 bases). The V gene lost 5 bases and the J gene lost 0 bases, with 15 bases spanning the gap. The CDR3 length is 16 residues. CDR1 and CDR2 from the germline V gene are SGHVS and FQNEAQ. CDR3 sequence: CASSEGLGRSTDTQYF. The CDR3 DNA reads TGTGCCAGCAGCGAGGGTCTAGGACGTAGCACAGATACGCAGTATTTT. Complete variable domain (other parts from reference TRBV7-8 and TRBJ2-3): GAGVSQSPRYKVAKRGQDVALRCDPISGHVSLFWYQQALGQGPEFLTYFQNEAQLDKSGLPSDRFFAERPEGSVSTLKIQRTQQEDSAVYLCASSEGLGRSTDTQYFGPGTRLTVL.

This clonotype was counted only a few times. The chain links TRBV20-1 to TRBJ2-3, with 7 bases that match TRBD2. V lost 0 bases to trimming and J lost 3 bases; unmatched junction nucleotides: 12. CDR3 length equals 17 residues. Per the germline V gene, CDR1 is DFQATT and CDR2 is SNEGSKA (reference sequence). The CDR3 nucleotides are TGCAGTGCTAGAGATGTGGTATTCGGACTAGGGACAGATACGCAGTATTTT. This translates into CSARDVVFGLGTDTQYF.

The gene calls are TRBV10-3 and TRBJ1-4; D remains ambiguous. With 3 bases removed from V and 5 bases from J, the gap between germline ends came to 10 bases. The germline V gene has CDR1 ENHRY and CDR2 SYGVKD. The CDR3 loop spans 14 amino acids. The CDR3 sequence is CAISDSIGNEKLFF. CDR3 DNA sequence: TGTGCCATCAGTGACTCGATTGGGAATGAAAAACTGTTTTTT.

Ten or more counts support this clonotype. The chain is built from TRBV7-2 and TRBJ2-3; 8 bases agree with TRBD2. The V gene end was trimmed by 5 bases and the J gene end by 0 bases; junction bases not matched to a gene: 4. The germline V gene encodes CDR1 SGHTA and CDR2 FQGNSA. This CDR3 region has 15 residues. The CDR3 protein is CASSNLAGSTDTQYF. In DNA form, the CDR3 reads TGTGCCAGCAGCAACTTAGCGGGGAGCACAGATACGCAGTATTTT.

This clonotype was seen a few times. V is TRBV7-9 and J is TRBJ2-1, with D possibly being TRBD2 (5 bases). Trimming removed 4 bases at V and 0 bases at J, with 13 bases between. The CDR3 length is 16 residues. Looked up from germline, CDR1 is SEHNR and CDR2 is FQNEAQ (reference sequence). The CDR3 sequence is CASSSVTGNSYNEQFF. The CDR3 nucleotides read TGTGCCAGCAGCTCCGTCACGGGGAACTCCTACAATGAGCAGTTCTTC.

The chain recombines TRBV5-6 with TRBJ2-2; no clear D gene. Germline values: CDR1 SGHDT, CDR2 YYEEEE. This CDR3 region has 12 residues. V gave up 7 bases and J gave up 4 bases, with 8 bases separating them. CDR3 in DNA: TGTGCCAGCCACTACAGCACCGGGGAGCTGTTTTTT. Translated, it gives CASHYSTGELFF.

The rearrangement links TRBV30 to TRBJ1-1, with 8 bases matching TRBD1. Germline CDR1 reads GTSNPN; CDR2 reads SVGIG (reference sequence). V shed 4 bases and J 2 bases; nucleotides not matched to a gene: 6. This CDR3 region has 14 residues. The CDR3 loop is CAWKTDRANTEAFF. In DNA, the CDR3 is TGTGCCTGGAAGACGGACAGGGCTAACACTGAAGCTTTCTTT.

Many counts were recorded for this clonotype. The J gene is TRBJ1-2, the V gene TRBV19; the D is unclear. Germline V lookup: CDR1 LNHDA, CDR2 SQIVND (reference sequence). This CDR3 has 14 residues. V was cut by 6 bases and J by 0 bases, with 11 bases left in between. The CDR3 DNA follows: TGTGCCAGTAGAAAACAACCGTCTAACTATGGCTACACCTTC. Translated: CASRKQPSNYGYTF.

V is TRBV6-5 and J is TRBJ2-2, with TRBD1 matching over 10 bases. V lost 5 bases to trimming and J lost 6 bases; unmatched junction nucleotides: 0. Germline CDR1 is MNHEY and CDR2 is SVGAGI. This CDR3 has 13 amino acids. The CDR3 loop is CASSGTGAGELFF. The CDR3 nucleotides read TGTGCCAGCAGTGGGACAGGGGCCGGGGAGCTGTTTTTT.

This clonotype occurred many times. This chain uses TRBV20-1 with TRBJ2-5; D might be TRBD1 or TRBD2, each matching 6 bases. The ends were cut back, 0 bases at V and 9 bases at J, with 20 bases in the middle. Germline V gives CDR1 DFQATT, CDR2 SNEGSKA (reference sequence). This CDR3 is 15 amino acids long. The CDR3 reads CSARDSLSWRGAQYF. The DNA for the CDR3 is TGCAGTGCTAGAGATAGTCTATCCTGGAGGGGGGCCCAGTACTTC.

The rearrangement uses TRBV6-2 or TRBV6-3 and TRBJ1-4; D is ambiguous. Germline values: CDR1 MNHEY, CDR2 SVGEGT. The CDR3 covers 14 residues. V was shortened by 6 bases and J by 0 bases, with 8 bases between the two germline ends. CDR3 in amino acids: CASRRTATNEKLFF. The DNA of the CDR3 is TGTGCCAGCAGAAGAACAGCAACTAATGAAAAACTGTTTTTT.

At least ten counts were recorded for this clonotype. The chain links TRBV7-2 to TRBJ2-3; 7 bases are shared with TRBD2. Per germline, CDR1 SGHTA and CDR2 FQGNSA. V trimming: 2 bases; J trimming: 0 bases; junction bases outside the gene matches: 8. CDR3 length: 17 residues. This CDR3 reads CASSLYWRESSTDTQYF. Written as DNA, the CDR3 is TGTGCCAGCAGCTTATATTGGCGGGAGTCAAGCACAGATACGCAGTATTTT.

This clonotype has a handful of counts. The chain is built from TRBV19 and TRBJ1-1; D call uncertain. Germline assignment: CDR1 LNHDA and CDR2 SQIVND (reference sequence). The CDR3 spans 16 residues. V was pared by 5 bases and J by 0 bases, with 16 bases between. CDR3 amino acids: CASSPRRGRMNTEAFF. In nucleotides, the CDR3 is TGTGCCAGTAGTCCCCGGAGAGGACGCATGAACACTGAAGCTTTCTTT. The variable domain in full, completed from reference TRBV19 and TRBJ1-1, reads DGGITQSPKYLFRKEGQNVTLSCEQNLNHDAMYWYRQDPGQGLRLIYYSQIVNDFQKGDIAEGYSVSREKKESFPLTVTSAQKNPTAFYLCASSPRRGRMNTEAFFGQGTRLTVV.

This clonotype appeared a few times. This sequence joins TRBV11-3 and TRBJ1-1, with D possibly TRBD1 on 6 matching bases. Germline V lookup: CDR1 SGHNT, CDR2 YENEEA. This CDR3 contains 16 residues. Trimming took 1 base from V and 4 from J, leaving 16 bases between them. The CDR3 DNA reads as TGTGCCAGCAGCTTAGTGTCGCACAGGGATTCCACTGAAGCTTTCTTT. This encodes CASSLVSHRDSTEAFF.

This chain links TRBV9 with TRBJ1-2; TRBD1 agrees at 9 bases. The CDR3 runs 13 residues. From germline, CDR1 is SGDLS and CDR2 YYNGEE. Trimming at V came to 4 bases and at J to 7 bases, leaving 5 bases not matched to a gene. DNA for the CDR3: TGTGCCAGCAGCCAACAGGGGGCGGTTGGCTACACCTTC. It is translated as CASSQQGAVGYTF.

This clonotype was found a few times. The rearrangement links TRBV6-1 to TRBJ1-1; D is uncertain. V shed 6 bases and J shed 4 bases, with 18 bases lying between them. CDR1 MNHNS and CDR2 SASEGT come from the germline V gene. This CDR3 has 15 residues. CDR3 in amino acids: CASRTTWEVGTEAFF. CDR3 in DNA: TGTGCCAGCAGAACAACTTGGGAGGTCGGCACTGAAGCTTTCTTT.

In its sample, this clonotype was seen a few times. The rearrangement joins TRBV12-3 or TRBV12-4 to TRBJ1-2; D call uncertain. V gave up 6 bases and J gave up 2 bases, with 13 bases separating them. This CDR3 spans 14 amino acids. The CDR3 DNA is TGTGCCAGCAGCCATCTTGGCCGCAACTATGGCTACACCTTC. Translating gives CASSHLGRNYGYTF.

The table lists this clonotype with a few counts. Here the CDR3 reads CSVTFWGAGTYGYTF. In DNA form, the CDR3 reads TGCAGCGTTACTTTCTGGGGGGCAGGGACTTATGGCTACACCTTC. V gene TRBV29-1 combines with J gene TRBJ1-2; D is possibly TRBD1 (6 bases). The CDR3 length is 15 residues. Germline CDR1 reads SQVTM; CDR2 reads ANQGSEA. The V and J ends lost 5 bases and 5 bases respectively, with 21 bases between them.

This chain connects TRBV4-2 to TRBJ2-1, with TRBD2 identical over 10 bases. Germline CDR1 is LGHNA and CDR2 is YNFKEQ. CDR3 size: 16 residues. V lost 0 bases to trimming and J lost 7 bases; unmatched junction nucleotides: 6. In DNA form, the CDR3 reads TGTGCCAGCAGCCAAGAAACTAGCGGGATTATTAATGAGCAGTTCTTC. Translation: CASSQETSGIINEQFF.

This clonotype was picked up a small number of times. The chain has TRBV28 and TRBJ2-2; 12 positions agree with TRBD2. Germline V gives CDR1 MDHEN, CDR2 SYDVKM. Trimming removed 7 bases from V and 4 bases from J; junction bases left unmatched: 7. The CDR3 covers 16 residues. The CDR3 DNA sequence: TGTGCCAGCATGGCTAGCGGGAGGGAAAGCACCGGGGAGCTGTTTTTT. This gives the protein CASMASGRESTGELFF. Complete variable domain (other parts from reference TRBV28 and TRBJ2-2): DVKVTQSSRYLVKRTGEKVFLECVQDMDHENMFWYRQDPGLGLRLIYFSYDVKMKEKGDIPEGYSVSREKKERFSLILESASTNQTSMYLCASMASGRESTGELFFGEGSRLTVL.

This clonotype was seen repeatedly, ten times or more. The chain combines TRBV7-2 with TRBJ1-1, with D possibly TRBD1 on 5 matching bases. Germline CDR1 reads SGHTA; CDR2 reads FQGNSA. The germline V and J ends were trimmed by 5 bases and 3 bases, with 10 bases remaining between them. The CDR3 has 13 amino acids. CDR3 DNA sequence: TGTGCCAGCAGCATACAGGAGGACACTGAAGCTTTCTTT. It codes for CASSIQEDTEAFF.

This clonotype has at least ten counts. The gene calls are TRBV7-6 and TRBJ2-3; D is uncertain. Trimming cost V 7 bases and J 6 bases, with 14 bases left between them. The CDR3 covers 13 residues. Germline CDR1 and CDR2: SGHVS and FNYEAQ. The CDR3 loop reads CASTLLAPDTQYF. The CDR3 coding sequence is TGTGCCAGCACCCTTTTAGCCCCCGATACGCAGTATTTT. The complete variable domain, with remaining parts taken from reference TRBV7-6 and TRBJ2-3, reads GAGVSQSPRYKVTKRGQDVALRCDPISGHVSLYWYRQALGQGPEFLTYFNYEAQQDKSGLPNDRFSAERPEGSISTLTIQRTEQRDSAMYRCASTLLAPDTQYFGPGTRLTVL.

This chain connects TRBV7-6 to TRBJ1-1, with D perhaps matching TRBD1 (6 bases). The V end lost 4 bases, the J end lost 7 bases, and 10 bases lay between the germline ends. The CDR3 totals 12 residues. Germline CDR1 and CDR2: SGHVS and FNYEAQ. This CDR3 reads CASSYYRDEAFF. DNA for the CDR3: TGTGCCAGCAGCTATTACAGGGATGAAGCTTTCTTT.

V gene TRBV24-1 combines with J gene TRBJ2-1; 11 nucleotides line up with TRBD2. The CDR3 has 14 residues. CDR1 and CDR2 (germline): KGHDR, SFDVKD. The V segment lost 9 bases and the J segment 8 bases; nucleotides outside the gene matches: 8. CDR3 loop: CATATSGSTHEQFF. In DNA form, the CDR3 reads TGTGCCACCGCCACTAGCGGGAGCACACATGAGCAGTTCTTC.

V usage is TRBV4-1 and J usage is TRBJ2-2; 7 bases agree with TRBD1. The V gene's germline CDR1 is MGHRA and CDR2 YSYEKL. The CDR3 runs 15 residues. Trimming removed 2 bases from V and 6 bases from J; junction bases left unmatched: 6. CDR3 sequence: CASSQKTGTPGELFF. The DNA of the CDR3 is TGCGCCAGCAGCCAAAAGACAGGGACCCCCGGGGAGCTGTTTTTT.

The genes are TRBV7-9 and TRBJ2-1, with 7 nucleotides matching TRBD2. V gave up 5 bases and J gave up 4 bases; unmatched junction bases: 11. CDR3 length: 16 residues. The germline gives CDR1 SEHNR, CDR2 FQNEAQ (reference sequence). The CDR3 nucleotides read TGTGCCAGCAGCCCACCACTAGGGGAGGGATACAATGAGCAGTTCTTC. This gives the protein CASSPPLGEGYNEQFF.